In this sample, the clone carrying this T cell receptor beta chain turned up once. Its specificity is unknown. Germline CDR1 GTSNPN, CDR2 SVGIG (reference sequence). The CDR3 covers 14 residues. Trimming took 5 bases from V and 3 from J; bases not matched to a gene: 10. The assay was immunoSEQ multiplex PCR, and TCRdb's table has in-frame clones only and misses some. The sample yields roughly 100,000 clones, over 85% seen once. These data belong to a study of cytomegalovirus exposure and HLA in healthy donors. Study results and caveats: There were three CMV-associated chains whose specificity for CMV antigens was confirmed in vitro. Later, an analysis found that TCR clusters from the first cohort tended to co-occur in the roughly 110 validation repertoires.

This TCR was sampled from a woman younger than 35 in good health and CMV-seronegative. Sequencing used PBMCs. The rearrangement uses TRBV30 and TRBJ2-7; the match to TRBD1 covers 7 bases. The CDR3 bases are TGTGCCTGGGGAGGATTGACAGGGAACTACGAGCAGTACTTC. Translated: CAWGGLTGNYEQYF.